This T cell receptor beta chain was sequenced for a study of CD8+ T cells in alopecia areata. The CDR3 length is 16 residues. V shed 2 bases, J shed 1 base, and the junction held 6 bases outside the gene matches. Germline assignment: CDR1 SGHDT and CDR2 YYEEEE. Sequencing used cDNA as its template, made by extracting RNA and reverse transcribing it. TCRdb keeps only in-frame clones here, not all; method: immunoSEQ multiplex PCR. The sample holds around 200,000 clones; approximately 56% are singletons and the top ten take around 0.69%. Indicated treatment: oral pan-JAK inhibitor, 5-10 mg twice daily. V gene TRBV5-6 combines with J gene TRBJ2-5; 9 nucleotides match TRBD2. The sequences come from CD4+ T cells sorted from blood, collected at week 4, from a patient treated with tofacitinib. This TCR was recovered from a human donor with alopecia areata. CDR3 sequence: CASSFLAGGGQETQYF. CDR3 bases: TGTGCCAGCAGCTTTCTGGCGGGGGGGGGCCAAGAGACCCAGTACTTC.